This T cell receptor (beta chain) was retrieved from a study of blood T cells in healthy people across ages. The study, taken as a whole, reports: It was held that the diversity estimates obtained from one million T cells were underestimates.

This clonotype turned up a few times. Its antigen remains unidentified. With a J-beta primer mix and a sample-barcoded 5' primer, a second PCR ran about 7 to 12 cycles. TCRdb itself ran the 5' RACE reads through MiXCR, one entry per CDR3 protein. The sample shows around 2 million distinct CDR3 sequences, more than 35% of them seen only once. V dropped 0 bases and J dropped 1 base, with 9 bases sitting between them. The CDR3 is 15 residues long. The germline CDR1 and CDR2 sequences are SGHTA and FQGTGA. The sequenced sample was blood. The genes are TRBV7-3 and TRBJ1-1, with D hard to call. The sequence came from a human donor in good health. Written as DNA, the CDR3 is TGTGCCAGCAGCTTAACCCCGGCAGGGAACACTGAAGCTTTCTTT. It encodes CASSLTPAGNTEAFF.